A selection of T cell receptor beta chains follows, all from one sample in a study of shared clonotypes between healthy human individuals. Method: immunoSEQ multiplex PCR; TCRdb's copy keeps in-frame clones and lacks some. The table records approximately 2,200,000 clones, around 93% of them present only once. Sequencing was done on a sample of naive CD8+ T cells from PBMCs. The receptors shown here come from a man between 18 and 29 years old in good health. Some clones in this sample may be carry-over from other donors' samples. CDR3s leave out the opening cysteine and the closing phenylalanine or tryptophan. Each record gives: V gene, CDR3 protein.

TRBV4-1 ASSPRLAESYEQY
TRBV27 ASSLGTGFNQPQH
TRBV9 ASSVTPTGKGHEQY
TRBV15 ATSKDLDRGQQETQY
TRBV27 ASSPSSGGVSYEQY
TRBV19 ASSPYGRDQPQH
TRBV6-5 ASSVRGGNQPQH
TRBV29-1 SVVRLAGVWEQF
TRBV6-1 ASSGWSERTDTQY
TRBV5-1 ASSLSLWASSSYNEQF
TRBV7-9 ASSLEVTANTGELF
TRBV4-3 ASSQSLAGVDNEQF
TRBV7-2 ASSLSQGAAFNYGYT
TRBV9 ASSVAGRAYGYT
TRBV7-3 ASSLTDDNEQF
TRBV30 AWSSGVQPQH
TRBV7-9 ASSPIRNTQY
TRBV5-6 ASSSRDNRYQPQH
TRBV28 ASSPTGTFEPQH
TRBV15 ATSSDPGGRETGTDTQY
TRBV6-5 ASSQTSEKTQY
TRBV29-1 SVEVVGTGT
TRBV5-4 ASSPRDREEVEAF
TRBV28 ASSREPAPLGPENTIY
TRBV7-8 ASSLGGPNGEQF
TRBV7-8 ASSPSTGSTNEKLF
TRBV19 ASSMDFGQPQH
TRBV7-9 ASSLGGGYRETQY
TRBV5-1 ASSLAGGTGNEQY
TRBV7-2 ASSLAGTAQETQY
TRBV7-3 ASSARTGGEQY
TRBV15 ATSRDGGIGEKLF
TRBV5-1 ASSFPGQDRGELF
TRBV7-9 ASVDYEVSREGTYNEQF
TRBV2 ASSERLAGGSYEQY
TRBV9 ASSVAGRPFDGYT
TRBV6-1 ASSGWQGKDNEQF
TRBV9 ASSVAGGLGNTIY
TRBV9 ASSVSGSGTGANVLT
TRBV2 ASSPKGTEAF
TRBV13 ASTKRADSSYNEQF
TRBV27 ASRPDISGNTIY
TRBV5-1 ASSFTGLDYNEQF
TRBV29-1 SVFQSGQY
TRBV27 ASSLYPRQDEAF
TRBV6-5 AGTGGGQPQH
TRBV28 ASLMGYEQY
TRBV28 ASTPDEGTGQPQH
TRBV4-1 ASSQVQDNSPLH
TRBV5-6 ASSFTGESQDNEQF
TRBV4-1 ASSSRGDRGEKLF
TRBV28 ASRPLRGLAKNIQY
TRBV6-1 ASRAGAFGGYT